This T cell receptor (beta chain) was recorded in a study of T cell repertoires in cytomegalovirus infection. On the study more broadly: Indications came from public TCR beta signatures; they pointed to CMV infection and to a matching HLA type.

This clonotype was seen many times. Trimming took 0 bases from V and 4 from J; bases not matched to a gene: 9. The CDR3 consists of 16 residues. CDR1 and CDR2 (germline): SGHTA, FQGNSA. A single record per CDR3 protein comes from TCRdb applying MiXCR to the reads. The sample yields around 290,000 distinct CDR3 sequences, roughly 26% seen once. The rearrangement uses TRBV7-2 and TRBJ2-7, with 7 positions matching TRBD2. The receptor comes from a human donor in good health (CMV status not recorded). Some clones in this sample may be carry-over from other donors' samples. The specimen was PBMCs. This chain's CDR3 is CASSLARGGRWYEQYF. In DNA form, the CDR3 reads TGTGCCAGCAGCTTAGCGAGAGGCGGGAGATGGTACGAGCAGTACTTC.